The 25 T cell receptor beta chains listed next were all sequenced from one sample in a study of T cells in Graves' hyperthyroidism and ophthalmopathy. RNA transcripts provided the source from which TCR beta CDR3 regions were amplified. The HTBI set primed first-round TCR CDR3 RT-PCR. Each CDR3 protein is one row after TCRdb ran MiXCR on the multiplex PCR reads. This table has around 600,000 distinct CDR3 sequences, approximately 15% appearing once. What was sequenced was blood. The source is a woman aged 18-29 years with Graves' ophthalmopathy.

This clonotype was counted ten times or more. V is TRBV28 and J is TRBJ1-4, with D perhaps matching TRBD1 (5 bases). In germline, CDR1 is MDHEN, CDR2 SYDVKM. V gave up 10 bases and J gave up 11 bases, with 20 bases separating them. The CDR3 length is 13 residues. CDR3 sequence (DNA): TGTGCCATCAGAAACCAGGGAGTAGGGAAACTGTTTTTT. Its protein product is CAIRNQGVGKLFF.

This clonotype was seen ten or more times. This chain connects TRBV9 to TRBJ2-1, with TRBD2 matching 9 bases. In germline, CDR1 is SGDLS, CDR2 YYNGEE. The length of the CDR3 is 16 residues. The V gene end was trimmed by 0 bases and the J gene end by 2 bases; junction bases not matched to a gene: 3. The chain's CDR3 is CASSVGGGRAYNEQFF. In nucleotides, the CDR3 is TGTGCCAGCAGCGTAGGAGGCGGGAGGGCCTACAATGAGCAGTTCTTC.

This CDR3 is CASSRASSYEQYF. The DNA for the CDR3 is TGTGCCAGTAGTAGGGCTAGTAGCTACGAGCAGTACTTC. The rearrangement joins TRBV19 to TRBJ2-7; D unresolved. The germline V gene encodes CDR1 LNHDA and CDR2 SQIVND (reference sequence). There are 13 residues in the CDR3. Trimming shortened V by 4 bases and J by 3 bases, and 10 bases separated the two germline ends. The entire variable domain, with the rest obtained from reference TRBV19 and TRBJ2-7, is as follows: DGGITQSPKYLFRKEGQNVTLSCEQNLNHDAMYWYRQDPGQGLRLIYYSQIVNDFQKGDIAEGYSVSREKKESFPLTVTSAQKNPTAFYLCASSRASSYEQYFGPGTRLTVT.

V and J are TRBV4-1 and TRBJ1-2; D ambiguous. There are 13 residues in the CDR3. Trimming stripped 2 bases from V and 5 bases from J, with 9 bases between. Looked up from germline, CDR1 is MGHRA and CDR2 is YSYEKL. CDR3: CASSQIGRYGYTF. The DNA of the CDR3 is TGCGCCAGCAGCCAAATAGGGCGTTATGGCTACACCTTC.

The chain links TRBV9 to TRBJ2-7; D is perhaps TRBD1 (6 bases). Trimming removed 6 bases at V and 3 bases at J, with 16 bases between. From germline, CDR1 is SGDLS and CDR2 YYNGEE. This CDR3 has 14 amino acids. CDR3 protein: CASTAGQFGYEQYF. The CDR3 nucleotides read TGTGCCAGCACCGCCGGACAGTTTGGCTACGAGCAGTACTTC.

Turning to this clonotype: This sequence may be a read error, since a much larger clone differs from it by one base. This chain uses TRBV4-1 with TRBJ2-7; 12 bases align to TRBD2. The CDR3 extends over 16 amino acids. The germline V gene has CDR1 MGHRA and CDR2 YSYEKL. J was trimmed by 2 bases and V by 0 bases; bases with no gene match: 2. The CDR3 coding sequence is TGCGCCAGCAGCCAAGAGGCTAGCGGGAGGGCCTACGAGCAGTACTTC. It specifies CASSQEASGRAYEQYF.

The chain joins TRBV6-2 or TRBV6-3 to TRBJ2-3; D uncertain. Trimming removed 1 base at V and 1 base at J, with 9 bases between. CDR1 and CDR2 (germline): MNHEY, SVGEGT. This CDR3 spans 15 amino acids. The DNA for the CDR3 is TGTGCCAGCAGTTACTTCGCTAGACGCACAGATACGCAGTATTTT. Amino acid sequence: CASSYFARRTDTQYF.

This clonotype has ten or more counts. DNA of the CDR3: TGTGCCAGCTCCCCACCCAGCGGGCTAGCGGGAGACAATGAGCAGTTCTTC. It specifies CASSPPSGLAGDNEQFF. This chain connects TRBV12-3 or TRBV12-4 to TRBJ2-1; the match to TRBD2 covers 10 bases. This CDR3 region has 17 residues. With V trimmed by 8 bases and J by 5 bases, 15 bases remained unmatched.

V gene TRBV6-2 or TRBV6-3 combines with J gene TRBJ2-1; 9 bases map to TRBD1. The germline CDR1 and CDR2 sequences are MNHEY and SVGEGT. V lost 0 bases, J lost 6 bases, and 12 bases stayed unmatched. This CDR3 is built from 18 residues. CDR3 loop: CASSYSWDRVLSSNEQFF. The DNA for the CDR3 is TGTGCCAGCAGTTACTCGTGGGACAGGGTTCTTAGTAGCAATGAGCAGTTCTTC.

At least ten counts were recorded for this clonotype. This chain uses TRBV24-1 with TRBJ2-1; possible D gene TRBD2, 5 bases. The V end was cut by 6 bases, the J end by 5 bases, with 25 bases between. CDR1 KGHDR and CDR2 SFDVKD come from the germline V gene. This CDR3 is 18 amino acids long. Here the CDR3 DNA reads TGTGCCACCAGTCATCGTAGGGTAAAGGGAAACGGGGACAATGAGCAGTTCTTC. Translating it yields CATSHRRVKGNGDNEQFF.

This clonotype showed up many times. This chain uses TRBV28 with TRBJ1-5; D gene ambiguous. The V end lost 4 bases, the J end lost 3 bases, and 4 bases lay between the germline ends. CDR1 MDHEN and CDR2 SYDVKM come from the germline V gene. This CDR3 contains 12 residues. This CDR3 is CASSSINQPQHF. CDR3 sequence (DNA): TGTGCCAGCAGTTCCATCAATCAGCCCCAGCATTTT.

This chain joins TRBV20-1 and TRBJ2-1, with 8 positions matching TRBD2. The germline V gene has CDR1 DFQATT and CDR2 SNEGSKA (reference sequence). The CDR3 contains 13 residues. V lost 0 bases, J lost 9 bases, and 4 bases stayed unmatched. The CDR3 here is CSARDGSGGEQFF. CDR3 DNA: TGCAGTGCTAGAGATGGGAGCGGGGGTGAGCAGTTCTTC.

This chain joins TRBV27 and TRBJ2-2, with TRBD2 identical over 7 bases. V lost 5 bases, J lost 4 bases, and 7 bases stayed unmatched. The CDR3 is 15 amino acids. Per the germline V gene, CDR1 is MNHEY and CDR2 is SMNVEV (reference sequence). The CDR3 spells CASSSGLVGTGELFF. As DNA, the CDR3 is TGTGCCAGCAGTAGTGGACTAGTAGGCACCGGGGAGCTGTTTTTT.

This clonotype was counted ten times or more. The chain combines TRBV28 with TRBJ1-5; unclear D gene. The CDR3 sequence is 15 residues long. The V end was cut by 4 bases, the J end by 5 bases, with 15 bases between. CDR1 MDHEN and CDR2 SYDVKM come from the germline V gene. The DNA for the CDR3 is TGTGCCAGCAGTTCGATCGCAGAGCCTTATCAGCCCCAGCATTTT. This translates into CASSSIAEPYQPQHF.

The V and J genes are TRBV2 and TRBJ2-6, with unresolved D. CDR1 and CDR2 (germline): SNHLY, FYNNEI. The CDR3 sequence is 14 residues long. Trimming removed 3 bases from V and 3 bases from J, with 6 bases in between. CDR3 DNA: TGTGCCAGCAGTGAGATGGGTGGGGCCAACGTCCTGACTTTC. As protein: CASSEMGGANVLTF.

This clonotype occurred a few times. This rearrangement joins TRBV30 to TRBJ2-7; D is undetermined. CDR1 is GTSNPN and CDR2 is SVGIG in the germline V gene (reference sequence). The V and J ends lost 1 base and 0 bases respectively, with 13 bases between them. The CDR3 totals 15 residues. The CDR3 nucleotides are TGTGCCTGGAGTGAGGGCCAGCCCCACTCCTACGAGCAGTACTTC. Its translation: CAWSEGQPHSYEQYF.

In its sample, this clonotype was seen many times. The chain combines TRBV7-2 with TRBJ2-1, with 9 bases fitting TRBD1. This CDR3 has 17 residues. With 1 base clipped from V and 3 bases from J, the junction kept 7 bases outside the gene matches. Germline V gene data show CDR1 as SGHTA and CDR2 as FQGNSA. CDR3 in amino acids: CASSLVDGTGYYNEQFF. CDR3 sequence (DNA): TGTGCCAGCAGCTTAGTAGATGGGACAGGGTACTACAATGAGCAGTTCTTC.

The chain employs TRBV11-1 and TRBJ2-1, with 8 bases that match TRBD1. The V gene end was trimmed by 5 bases and the J gene end by 6 bases; junction bases not matched to a gene: 12. The CDR3 loop spans 16 amino acids. Germline values: CDR1 SGHAT, CDR2 FQDESV (reference sequence). The CDR3 loop is CASSQDRQGLGNEQFF. CDR3 bases: TGTGCCAGCAGCCAAGACCGACAGGGGCTTGGCAATGAGCAGTTCTTC.

This clonotype was found many times. V gene TRBV28 combines with J gene TRBJ2-3; tentative D call: TRBD2 (5 bases). Deletions cut 1 base from V and 0 bases from J, with 17 bases between. This CDR3 is 18 amino acids long. Germline lookup yields CDR1 MDHEN and CDR2 SYDVKM. For the CDR3, the DNA is TGTGCCAGCAGTTTATTGGGGAAGTCCGGGGAAAGCACAGATACGCAGTATTTT. Translated, it gives CASSLLGKSGESTDTQYF.

This chain uses TRBV19 with TRBJ2-5; 8 bases map to TRBD1. Germline CDR1 LNHDA, CDR2 SQIVND (reference sequence). The CDR3 has 12 residues. V was clipped by 6 bases and J by 5 bases; unmatched bases: 2. DNA for the CDR3: TGTGCCAGTAGGACAGGGGTGGAGACCCAGTACTTC. It translates to CASRTGVETQYF. Using reference TRBV19 and TRBJ2-5 for the parts outside the CDR3, the full variable domain is DGGITQSPKYLFRKEGQNVTLSCEQNLNHDAMYWYRQDPGQGLRLIYYSQIVNDFQKGDIAEGYSVSREKKESFPLTVTSAQKNPTAFYLCASRTGVETQYFGPGTRLLVL.

This clonotype was counted at least ten times. The chain employs TRBV20-1 and TRBJ2-7, with 11 bases that match TRBD2. CDR1 is DFQATT, CDR2 SNEGSKA, per germline (reference sequence). Trimming removed 6 bases from V and 0 bases from J; junction bases left unmatched: 4. The CDR3 covers 14 residues. Written as DNA, the CDR3 is TGCAGTGCGCACGGGACTAGCGGCTCCTACGAGCAGTACTTC. The encoded protein is CSAHGTSGSYEQYF.

This clonotype was counted many times. The chain is built from TRBV29-1 and TRBJ1-2; D is undetermined. The germline CDR1 and CDR2 sequences are SQVTM and ANQGSEA. This CDR3 is 12 amino acids long. V shed 1 base and J shed 4 bases, with 7 bases lying between them. The CDR3 loop is CSVEVSAYGYTF. The DNA of the CDR3 is TGCAGCGTTGAAGTGAGTGCCTATGGCTACACCTTC.

This clonotype has at least ten counts. The V call is TRBV13, the J call TRBJ1-1; possible D gene TRBD1, 5 bases. In germline, CDR1 is PRHDT, CDR2 FYEKMQ (reference sequence). This CDR3 has 14 amino acids. V gave up 4 bases and J gave up 10 bases, with 19 bases separating them. CDR3 in DNA: TGTGCCAGCAGCTCACGGGGGGGGGAGGCTCCAGCTTTCTTT. Translating it yields CASSSRGGEAPAFF.

The gene calls are TRBV6-1 and TRBJ1-5, with D uncertain. The CDR3 spans 17 residues. Looked up from germline, CDR1 is MNHNS and CDR2 is SASEGT. The V gene lost 6 bases and the J gene lost 2 bases, with 20 bases spanning the gap. The CDR3 protein is CASRGLRGTGRNQPQHF. The CDR3 nucleotides are TGTGCCAGCAGGGGTCTCAGAGGTACGGGCCGCAATCAGCCCCAGCATTTT.

This clonotype was recorded many times. The chain has TRBV20-1 and TRBJ2-7; TRBD1 matches at 7 bases. Germline loops: CDR1 DFQATT, CDR2 SNEGSKA (reference sequence). V trimming: 2 bases; J trimming: 0 bases; junction bases outside the gene matches: 7. CDR3 size: 15 residues. The CDR3 coding sequence is TGCAGTGCTAGACACGACAGGGCCAACTCCTACGAGCAGTACTTC. This sequence encodes CSARHDRANSYEQYF.